These T cell receptor beta chains were read from a single sample in a study of blood T cell repertoires in COVID-19. Measured with immunoSEQ multiplex PCR; TCRdb has only the in-frame clones, and not every one. The repertoire has about 220,000 clones, roughly 80% of them found once; the top ten carry more than 7%. Sequenced: peripheral blood. The receptors originated from a woman in her 70s with acute or convalescent COVID-19. The CDR3 runs from the conserved cysteine through the conserved F or W. The order of the fields is clone size, J gene, V gene, D gene, CDR3 DNA, CDR3 protein. The D gene is left open where the match is weak. The listing skips clone size in some rows; elsewhere it reads once, few, many or a size class.

- TRBJ2-2 TRBV11-2 - TGTGCCAGCAGTTCCGTGTGGGCACGGGGGAACACCGGGGAGCTGTTTTTT CASSSVWARGNTGELFF
- TRBJ2-5 TRBV7-2 TRBD2 TGTGCCAGCAGCCCCCAAGCGGGGGGCTATGAGACCCAGTACTTC CASSPQAGGYETQYF
- TRBJ2-1 TRBV3-1/TRBV3-2 TRBD2 TGTGCCAGCAGCCATCTCCGGGGGGATTACAATGAGCAGTTCTTC CASSHLRGDYNEQFF
- TRBJ2-7 TRBV23-1 TRBD1 TGCGCCAGCAGGATACAGGGGGCTGGGGGCTACGAGCAGTACTTC CASRIQGAGGYEQYF
- TRBJ2-6 TRBV6-5 - TGTGCCAGCAGTTACTCTTACTCTGGGGCCAACGTCCTGACTTTC CASSYSYSGANVLTF
- TRBJ1-1 TRBV5-4 TRBD1 TGTGCCAGCAGCCCGGGGACAGGCAGCACTGAAGCTTTCTTT CASSPGTGSTEAFF
- TRBJ2-1 TRBV30 - TGTGCCTGGAGGTACCTTAGCGTGAGCTCCTACAATGAGCAGTTCTTC CAWRYLSVSSYNEQFF
- TRBJ2-5 TRBV7-2 TRBD2 TGTGCCAGCAGCTCGGGACTAGCGGGGGGGGAGACCCAGTACTTC CASSSGLAGGETQYF
- TRBJ2-7 TRBV12-3/TRBV12-4 - TGTGCCAGCACCATAAACTCACGGGAGCAGTACTTC CASTINSREQYF
- TRBJ2-1 TRBV24-1 TRBD2 TGTGCCACCAGTGAGACAGCGGGGGTACGTGCTGAGCAGTTCTTC CATSETAGVRAEQFF
- TRBJ2-3 TRBV7-2 TRBD2 TGTGCCAGCAGCTTGGGACTAGCGGGGGGGATATATAGCACAGATACGCAGTATTTT CASSLGLAGGIYSTDTQYF
few TRBJ1-3 TRBV6-2/TRBV6-3 - TGTGCCAGCAGTTACTGGCCTGGAAACACCATATATTTT CASSYWPGNTIYF
- TRBJ2-3 TRBV11-3 - TGTGCCAGCAGCCCCGGCTTTGGGCCAGATACGCAGTATTTT CASSPGFGPDTQYF
- TRBJ2-5 TRBV9 - TGTGCCAGCAGCTTGGCTAGCGAAGAGACCCAGTACTTC CASSLASEETQYF
- TRBJ2-2 TRBV7-2 - TGTGCCAGCAGCGCTGACAGGAACACCGGGGAGCTGTTTTTT CASSADRNTGELFF
- TRBJ2-2 TRBV4-3 TRBD2 TGCGCCAGCAGCCGGGAGGGAGGCCAGCCAACGAACACCGGGGAGCTGTTTTTT CASSREGGQPTNTGELFF
- TRBJ2-1 TRBV18 - TGTGCCAGCTCACTCCAGTGGGGGCACGACAATGAGCAGTTCTTC CASSLQWGHDNEQFF
- TRBJ2-5 TRBV10-3 TRBD1 TGTGCCATCTCCGGAACAGGGGATAAAGAGACCCAGTACTTC CAISGTGDKETQYF
- TRBJ1-4 TRBV25-1 TRBD1 TGTGCCAGCGCCCTCGGACAGGGCTTGGGAGAAAAACTGTTTTTT CASALGQGLGEKLFF
- TRBJ2-2 TRBV14 - TGTGCCAGCAGCCAAGATCAGATCAGGACAAGAACCGGGGAGCTGTTTTTT CASSQDQIRTRTGELFF